This TCR beta chain is drawn from a study of shared clonotypes between healthy human individuals. It was across several immunoSEQ plates that each subset's genomic DNA was evenly split. Method: immunoSEQ multiplex PCR; TCRdb's copy keeps in-frame clones and lacks some. Counted here are about 2.1 million clones, 80% to 95% occurring once; the ten biggest clones make up around 1.7%. Study-wide results and limits: Non-shared clonotypes were found to have lower generation probabilities than the clonotypes that were shared by all four of the sorted-subset donors.

Per germline, CDR1 PRHDT and CDR2 FYEKMQ (reference sequence). With V trimmed by 9 bases and J by 4 bases, 16 bases remained unmatched. CDR3 length equals 17 residues. CD45RO-negative, CCR7-positively selected cells formed the naive CD8 fraction, excluding terminally differentiated effector memory CD45RA+ cells. Turning to this clone: Antigen: not known.

The chain uses TRBV13 and TRBJ2-3; 10 bases agree with TRBD2. The sequencing input was naive CD8+ T cells from PBMCs. The clonotype comes from a young man in good health. Some clones in this sample may be carry-over from other donors' samples. CDR3 bases: TGTGCCAGTCCTTCCCGGGGGGGGACTAGCGTTCCAGATACGCAGTATTTT. Encoded protein: CASPSRGGTSVPDTQYF.